What follows are 9 T cell receptor beta chains derived from one specimen sequenced in a study of cytotoxic CD8 clonotypes in ibrutinib-treated CLL (dated by TCRdb to the early 2020s). The sample's time point label, decoded: roughly 2 years on ibrutinib. Library preparation employed the immunoSEQ multiplex PCR assay. TCRdb stores this immuneACCESS table with in-frame sequences only. Part of the clones is absent; in the studies checked, under half of the shortfall reflects unresolved V genes, and no reason is known for the rest. This sample holds tens of thousands of clones; over 75% were observed only once. 7.5% to 9.5% of the sample is held by the ten biggest clonotypes. This sample comprised PBMCs, obtained after 24 months of ibrutinib treatment. Every receptor here comes from a human donor with chronic lymphocytic leukemia.

This rearrangement joins TRBV4-2 to TRBJ2-1, with 9 bases matching TRBD2. This CDR3 has 16 amino acids. The ends lost 5 bases at V and 4 bases at J; junction bases unmatched: 9. Germline V gene data show CDR1 as LGHNA and CDR2 as YNFKEQ. CDR3 loop: CASSTISGGMYNEQFF. CDR3 nucleotides: TGTGCCAGCAGCACGATTAGCGGGGGAATGTACAATGAGCAGTTCTTC.

The CDR3 nucleotides read TGTGCCAGCAGCTTGGAGTCAAGGGGACACTATGGCTACACCTTC. The encoded protein is CASSLESRGHYGYTF. The V and J genes are TRBV11-2 and TRBJ1-2, with D tentatively TRBD1 (5 bases). Germline V gene data show CDR1 as SGHAT and CDR2 as FQNNGV. The germline V and J ends were trimmed by 3 bases and 3 bases, with 14 bases remaining between them. CDR3 length equals 15 residues.

The chain links TRBV19 to TRBJ2-5; 9 positions agree with TRBD1. The V gene's germline CDR1 is LNHDA and CDR2 SQIVND (reference sequence). Germline trimming cut 8 bases from V and 4 bases from J; bases unmatched to any gene: 2. The CDR3 consists of 12 residues. DNA for the CDR3: TGTGCCAGTGGACAGGGGAGAGAGACCCAGTACTTC. Encoded protein: CASGQGRETQYF. The variable domain in full, with the rest retrieved from reference TRBV19 and TRBJ2-5, is DGGITQSPKYLFRKEGQNVTLSCEQNLNHDAMYWYRQDPGQGLRLIYYSQIVNDFQKGDIAEGYSVSREKKESFPLTVTSAQKNPTAFYLCASGQGRETQYFGPGTRLLVL.

This rearrangement joins TRBV7-6 to TRBJ2-5; TRBD1 agrees at 7 bases. The CDR3 contains 15 residues. The germline CDR1 and CDR2 sequences are SGHVS and FNYEAQ. V dropped 5 bases and J dropped 2; count of bases not matched to a gene: 8. The CDR3: CASSATQGDQETQYF. The DNA of the CDR3 is TGTGCCAGCAGCGCAACCCAGGGGGATCAAGAGACCCAGTACTTC.

J is TRBJ1-2 and V is TRBV6-1; possible D gene TRBD1, 6 bases. Germline values: CDR1 MNHNS, CDR2 SASEGT. V lost 1 base, J lost 0 bases, and 12 bases lay in between. The CDR3 has 16 residues. As DNA, the CDR3 is TGTGCCAGCAGTGAAGTGGGGACAAAGGCTAACTATGGCTACACCTTC. The encoded protein is CASSEVGTKANYGYTF.

The rearrangement uses TRBV28 and TRBJ2-1; maybe TRBD1 (6 bases). Between the trimmed V and J ends, which lost 2 bases and 7 bases, there was a span of 18 bases. Germline CDR1 MDHEN, CDR2 SYDVKM. The CDR3 is made up of 16 amino acids. This CDR3 is CASSLRDVVRGNEQFF. The CDR3 nucleotides are TGTGCCAGCAGTTTAAGGGACGTTGTCAGGGGTAATGAGCAGTTCTTC. Combining the CDR3 with reference TRBV28 and TRBJ2-1 gives the whole variable domain DVKVTQSSRYLVKRTGEKVFLECVQDMDHENMFWYRQDPGLGLRLIYFSYDVKMKEKGDIPEGYSVSREKKERFSLILESASTNQTSMYLCASSLRDVVRGNEQFFGPGTRLTVL.

The chain has TRBV27 and TRBJ1-5; D uncertain. Per germline, CDR1 MNHEY and CDR2 SMNVEV (reference sequence). The CDR3 loop spans 17 amino acids. V was pared by 3 bases and J by 0 bases, with 15 bases between. The CDR3 spells CASSFLSVGYSNQPQHF. CDR3 DNA: TGTGCCAGCAGTTTTCTATCTGTGGGCTATAGCAATCAGCCCCAGCATTTT.

The rearrangement links TRBV6-6 to TRBJ1-1; D is uncertain. The CDR3 loop spans 13 amino acids. The V end lost 6 bases, the J end lost 7 bases, and 15 bases lay between the germline ends. The germline V gene encodes CDR1 MNHNY and CDR2 SVGAGI (reference sequence). The CDR3 here is CASRVSDGIEAFF. CDR3 DNA sequence: TGTGCCAGCAGAGTTTCGGACGGGATTGAAGCTTTCTTT.

This clone was counted once. The V gene is TRBV2, the J gene TRBJ1-5; D gene uncertain. V lost 1 base to trimming and J lost 4 bases, with 8 bases between them. The CDR3 covers 14 residues. The germline V gene has CDR1 SNHLY and CDR2 FYNNEI. The CDR3, as DNA: TGTGCCAGCAGTGAAGACACGGATAATCAGCCCCAGCATTTT. Its protein is CASSEDTDNQPQHF. Full variable domain (outside the CDR3, taken from reference TRBV2 and TRBJ1-5): EPEVTQTPSHQVTQMGQEVILRCVPISNHLYFYWYRQILGQKVEFLVSFYNNEISEKSEIFDDQFSVERPDGSNFTLKIRSTKLEDSAMYFCASSEDTDNQPQHFGDGTRLSIL.